This TCR beta chain appears in the sequencing data of a study of T-cell reconstitution after alpha-beta-depleted transplantation in children. In its sample, this clonotype was seen many times. Unique molecular identifiers were incorporated during preparation of the TCRbeta library. TCRdb re-derived calls from the PCR reads in MiXCR, one entry per CDR3 protein. The sample has approximately 240,000 distinct CDR3 sequences, 9% to 10% seen once; the top ten hold 5.1%. There are 12 residues in the CDR3. From germline, CDR1 is SGHDT and CDR2 YYEEEE. V lost 4 bases and J lost 9; bases outside the gene matches: 4.

The chain combines TRBV5-6 with TRBJ1-5, with 7 bases that match TRBD1. This clonotype was obtained from a human donor who donated a stem cell graft to a child with SCID. This specimen consisted of PBMCs from the stem cell graft donor, obtained from the stem cell graft. The CDR3 loop reads CASSSTGAPQHF. Here the CDR3 DNA reads TGTGCCAGCAGCAGTACAGGGGCGCCCCAGCATTTT.